These T cell receptor beta chains were read from a single sample in a study of PD-1 blockade in classical Hodgkin lymphoma. Sequencing used immunoSEQ multiplex PCR; TCRdb keeps in-frame clones, though not all of them. The repertoire has tens of thousands of clones, around nine tenths of them found once; the top ten carry under 3.5%. The sequencing here drew on peripheral blood mononuclear cells (PBMCs), taken before the fourth cycle of nivolumab. The receptors come from a human donor with classical Hodgkin lymphoma. Each CDR3 is given with its conserved first and last residue. Each record gives: CDR3 protein, CDR3 DNA, J gene, V gene, D gene, clone size. The D gene is left open where the match is weak. Where a row states a size, it is once, few, many or the class of an expanded clone; other rows omit it.

CDR3aa: CASSPDRDRGDGYTF
CDR3nt: TGTGCCAGCTCACCGGACCGAGACAGAGGAGATGGCTACACCTTC
j_gene: TRBJ1-2
v_gene: TRBV18
d_gene: -
abundance: -

CDR3aa: CASSIGLAGISDTQYF
CDR3nt: TGTGCCAGTAGTATCGGACTAGCGGGGATCTCAGATACGCAGTATTTT
j_gene: TRBJ2-3
v_gene: TRBV19
d_gene: TRBD2
abundance: -

CDR3aa: CASSLLGGALNSYEQYF
CDR3nt: TGTGCCAGCAGTTTACTGGGCGGGGCCCTTAATTCCTACGAGCAGTACTTC
j_gene: TRBJ2-7
v_gene: TRBV28
d_gene: -
abundance: -

CDR3aa: CASRRGTWDYGYTF
CDR3nt: TGTGCCAGCAGACGCGGGACATGGGACTATGGCTACACCTTC
j_gene: TRBJ1-2
v_gene: TRBV6-1
d_gene: -
abundance: -

CDR3aa: CAWRVDTYETQYF
CDR3nt: TGTGCCTGGAGGGTCGACACCTACGAGACCCAGTACTTC
j_gene: TRBJ2-5
v_gene: TRBV30
d_gene: -
abundance: -

CDR3aa: CASSFPGFRYYNEQFF
CDR3nt: TGTGCCAGCAGTTTTCCAGGATTCAGGTACTACAATGAGCAGTTCTTC
j_gene: TRBJ2-1
v_gene: TRBV27
d_gene: -
abundance: -

CDR3aa: CASSMGRNTGELFF
CDR3nt: TGTGCCAGTAGTATGGGTCGAAACACCGGGGAGCTGTTTTTT
j_gene: TRBJ2-2
v_gene: TRBV19
d_gene: -
abundance: -

CDR3aa: CASSLASQEVVRAFF
CDR3nt: TGTGCCAGCAGCTTGGCTTCCCAGGAGGTTGTGAGGGCTTTCTTT
j_gene: TRBJ1-1
v_gene: TRBV5-6
d_gene: -
abundance: -

CDR3aa: CASSLDRGTLGYTF
CDR3nt: TGCGCCAGCAGTCTCGACAGGGGTACTTTGGGCTACACCTTC
j_gene: TRBJ1-2
v_gene: TRBV4-1
d_gene: TRBD1
abundance: -

CDR3aa: CASSVGLAGGREQYF
CDR3nt: TGTGCCAGCAGCGTCGGACTAGCGGGGGGGCGCGAGCAGTACTTC
j_gene: TRBJ2-7
v_gene: TRBV9
d_gene: TRBD2
abundance: -

CDR3aa: CASSFGDTQYF
CDR3nt: TGTGCCAGCAGCTTCGGCGATACGCAGTATTTT
j_gene: TRBJ2-3
v_gene: TRBV5-4
d_gene: -
abundance: -

CDR3aa: CASRNTEGGSYNSPLHF
CDR3nt: TGTGCCAGCAGAAACACCGAGGGGGGTTCCTATAATTCACCCCTCCACTTT
j_gene: TRBJ1-6
v_gene: TRBV2
d_gene: -
abundance: few

CDR3aa: CASSLSGGATDTQYF
CDR3nt: TGTGCCAGCAGCTTAAGCGGGGGGGCCACAGATACGCAGTATTTT
j_gene: TRBJ2-3
v_gene: TRBV7-2
d_gene: TRBD2
abundance: -

CDR3aa: CASSQDPTVIQETQYF
CDR3nt: TGTGCCAGCAGCCAAGACCCGACAGTGATCCAAGAGACCCAGTACTTC
j_gene: TRBJ2-5
v_gene: TRBV14
d_gene: -
abundance: -

CDR3aa: CAISDTSGGRSYEQYF
CDR3nt: TGTGCCATCAGTGATACTAGCGGGGGGAGGTCCTACGAGCAGTACTTC
j_gene: TRBJ2-7
v_gene: TRBV10-3
d_gene: TRBD2
abundance: -

CDR3aa: CASSLEGPGNTIYF
CDR3nt: TGTGCCAGCAGCTTAGAAGGGCCTGGAAACACCATATATTTT
j_gene: TRBJ1-3
v_gene: TRBV7-9
d_gene: -
abundance: -

CDR3aa: CARRGGWYNEQFF
CDR3nt: TGTGCCAGACGGGGGGGCTGGTACAATGAGCAGTTCTTC
j_gene: TRBJ2-1
v_gene: TRBV7-6
d_gene: TRBD2
abundance: -

CDR3aa: CASSAGNTEAFF
CDR3nt: TGTGCCAGCAGTGCGGGAAACACTGAAGCTTTCTTT
j_gene: TRBJ1-1
v_gene: TRBV27
d_gene: -
abundance: few

CDR3aa: CAISESAGGNTGELFF
CDR3nt: TGTGCCATCAGTGAGTCTGCGGGGGGCAACACCGGGGAGCTGTTTTTT
j_gene: TRBJ2-2
v_gene: TRBV10-3
d_gene: TRBD2
abundance: once

CDR3aa: CASSVGPWETQYF
CDR3nt: TGTGCCAGCAGTGTAGGGCCCTGGGAGACCCAGTACTTC
j_gene: TRBJ2-5
v_gene: TRBV6-1
d_gene: -
abundance: -

CDR3aa: CASGLDTGADTQYF
CDR3nt: TGTGCTAGTGGTTTGGATACAGGGGCGGATACGCAGTATTTT
j_gene: TRBJ2-3
v_gene: TRBV12-5
d_gene: TRBD1
abundance: -

CDR3aa: CASSLQLNGAQYF
CDR3nt: TGTGCCAGCAGCTTACAACTCAACGGAGCCCAGTACTTC
j_gene: TRBJ2-5
v_gene: TRBV11-2
d_gene: -
abundance: -

CDR3aa: CASSLLASADTQYF
CDR3nt: TGTGCCAGCAGCTTACTCGCCTCAGCAGATACGCAGTATTTT
j_gene: TRBJ2-3
v_gene: TRBV7-9
d_gene: -
abundance: -

CDR3aa: CAWSVSVENRLSAMDTEAFF
CDR3nt: TGTGCCTGGAGTGTGAGTGTAGAGAACCGACTATCTGCCATGGACACTGAAGCTTTCTTT
j_gene: TRBJ1-1
v_gene: TRBV30
d_gene: -
abundance: -

CDR3aa: CATSIGTGLGNTIYF
CDR3nt: TGTGCCACCAGCATAGGGACAGGGTTAGGAAACACCATATATTTT
j_gene: TRBJ1-3
v_gene: TRBV15
d_gene: TRBD1
abundance: -

CDR3aa: CATSGHDNEQFF
CDR3nt: TGTGCCACCAGCGGACACGACAATGAGCAGTTCTTC
j_gene: TRBJ2-1
v_gene: TRBV15
d_gene: -
abundance: -

CDR3aa: CASSGQGSTRADTIYF
CDR3nt: TGTGCCAGCAGTGGACAGGGGTCCACGCGCGCGGACACCATATATTTT
j_gene: TRBJ1-3
v_gene: TRBV2
d_gene: TRBD1
abundance: -

CDR3aa: CAISESNEETQYF
CDR3nt: TGTGCCATCAGTGAGTCGAATGAAGAGACCCAGTACTTC
j_gene: TRBJ2-5
v_gene: TRBV10-3
d_gene: -
abundance: -

CDR3aa: CASSDSSGGTDTQYF
CDR3nt: TGTGCCAGCAGTGACTCTAGCGGGGGCACAGATACGCAGTATTTT
j_gene: TRBJ2-3
v_gene: TRBV6-4
d_gene: TRBD2
abundance: -

CDR3aa: CAISSDLRDRGSSYEQYF
CDR3nt: TGTGCCATCAGTAGCGACCTCCGGGACAGGGGAAGCTCCTACGAGCAGTACTTC
j_gene: TRBJ2-7
v_gene: TRBV10-3
d_gene: TRBD1
abundance: -

CDR3aa: CASSPSSVHGYTF
CDR3nt: TGTGCCAGCAGCCCGAGTTCAGTGCATGGCTACACCTTC
j_gene: TRBJ1-2
v_gene: TRBV5-6
d_gene: -
abundance: -

CDR3aa: CASSLWQGSTNEKLFF
CDR3nt: TGTGCCAGCAGCTTATGGCAGGGATCCACTAATGAAAAACTGTTTTTT
j_gene: TRBJ1-4
v_gene: TRBV7-9
d_gene: -
abundance: -

CDR3aa: CASSPFSGLNYGYTF
CDR3nt: TGTGCCAGCTCACCTTTTTCGGGCCTTAACTATGGCTACACCTTC
j_gene: TRBJ1-2
v_gene: TRBV18
d_gene: -
abundance: -

CDR3aa: CASSLGWGGASGNTIYF
CDR3nt: TGTGCCAGCAGCTTAGGTTGGGGGGGCGCCTCTGGAAACACCATATATTTT
j_gene: TRBJ1-3
v_gene: TRBV7-2
d_gene: -
abundance: once

CDR3aa: CAIDMRPNLGYTF
CDR3nt: TGTGCCATAGATATGCGGCCTAATCTGGGCTACACCTTC
j_gene: TRBJ1-2
v_gene: TRBV7-2
d_gene: -
abundance: -

CDR3aa: CASSLGLNQPQHF
CDR3nt: TGTGCCAGCAGCTTAGGTTTAAATCAGCCCCAGCATTTT
j_gene: TRBJ1-5
v_gene: TRBV7-8
d_gene: -
abundance: -

CDR3aa: CASSDWGEYNSPLHF
CDR3nt: TGTGCCAGCAGTGATTGGGGAGAGTATAATTCACCCCTCCACTTT
j_gene: TRBJ1-6
v_gene: TRBV27
d_gene: -
abundance: -

CDR3aa: CASSQRGVTYNEQFF
CDR3nt: TGTGCCAGCAGCCAAAGGGGCGTTACCTACAATGAGCAGTTCTTC
j_gene: TRBJ2-1
v_gene: TRBV14
d_gene: -
abundance: -

CDR3aa: CASSWREQETQYF
CDR3nt: TGTGCCAGCAGTTGGCGGGAACAAGAGACCCAGTACTTC
j_gene: TRBJ2-5
v_gene: TRBV14
d_gene: -
abundance: -

CDR3aa: CASSYAGNYGYTF
CDR3nt: TGTGCCAGCAGTTACGCAGGGAACTATGGCTACACCTTC
j_gene: TRBJ1-2
v_gene: TRBV6-5
d_gene: -
abundance: -

CDR3aa: CASRRQGSDYEQYF
CDR3nt: TGTGCCAGCAGGCGACAGGGCTCGGACTACGAGCAGTACTTC
j_gene: TRBJ2-7
v_gene: TRBV6-1
d_gene: TRBD1
abundance: once

CDR3aa: CASSVPGASWGEQYF
CDR3nt: TGTGCCAGCAGCGTTCCCGGGGCCTCATGGGGCGAGCAGTACTTC
j_gene: TRBJ2-7
v_gene: TRBV5-4
d_gene: -
abundance: -

CDR3aa: CASSFGGGYTF
CDR3nt: TGTGCCAGCAGTTTCGGCGGGGGCTACACCTTC
j_gene: TRBJ1-2
v_gene: TRBV28
d_gene: -
abundance: few

CDR3aa: CSVVRQGNTIYF
CDR3nt: TGCAGCGTCGTACGGCAGGGAAACACCATATATTTT
j_gene: TRBJ1-3
v_gene: TRBV29-1
d_gene: -
abundance: -

CDR3aa: CASNYIRDSPLHF
CDR3nt: TGTGCCAGCAACTATATCAGGGATTCACCCCTCCACTTT
j_gene: TRBJ1-6
v_gene: TRBV14
d_gene: -
abundance: few

CDR3aa: CASSPTRDSHREKLFF
CDR3nt: TGTGCCAGCAGTCCTACTCGGGACAGTCATCGGGAGAAACTGTTTTTT
j_gene: TRBJ1-4
v_gene: TRBV28
d_gene: TRBD1
abundance: few

CDR3aa: CASSYEVSPLHF
CDR3nt: TGTGCCAGCAGCTATGAGGTCTCACCCCTCCACTTT
j_gene: TRBJ1-6
v_gene: TRBV2
d_gene: -
abundance: -

CDR3aa: CASSEYGGGNQETQYF
CDR3nt: TGTGCCAGCAGTGAATACGGCGGGGGCAACCAAGAGACCCAGTACTTC
j_gene: TRBJ2-5
v_gene: TRBV2
d_gene: -
abundance: -

CDR3aa: CASKNSGTSGGAAYNEQFF
CDR3nt: TGTGCCAGCAAAAATTCCGGGACTAGCGGGGGGGCCGCCTACAATGAGCAGTTCTTC
j_gene: TRBJ2-1
v_gene: TRBV5-4
d_gene: TRBD2
abundance: -

CDR3aa: CASSGQGGNQPQHF
CDR3nt: TGTGCCAGCTCCGGACAGGGGGGCAATCAGCCCCAGCATTTT
j_gene: TRBJ1-5
v_gene: TRBV14
d_gene: TRBD1
abundance: once

CDR3aa: CATSREGGAWNEQFF
CDR3nt: TGTGCCACCAGCAGAGAGGGGGGGGCCTGGAATGAGCAGTTCTTC
j_gene: TRBJ2-1
v_gene: TRBV15
d_gene: -
abundance: -

CDR3aa: CAWSVQSWGEAFF
CDR3nt: TGTGCCTGGAGTGTACAATCTTGGGGTGAAGCTTTCTTT
j_gene: TRBJ1-1
v_gene: TRBV30
d_gene: -
abundance: -

CDR3aa: CASRRGETQYF
CDR3nt: TGTGCCAGCAGACGGGGGGAGACCCAGTACTTC
j_gene: TRBJ2-5
v_gene: TRBV6-6
d_gene: -
abundance: -